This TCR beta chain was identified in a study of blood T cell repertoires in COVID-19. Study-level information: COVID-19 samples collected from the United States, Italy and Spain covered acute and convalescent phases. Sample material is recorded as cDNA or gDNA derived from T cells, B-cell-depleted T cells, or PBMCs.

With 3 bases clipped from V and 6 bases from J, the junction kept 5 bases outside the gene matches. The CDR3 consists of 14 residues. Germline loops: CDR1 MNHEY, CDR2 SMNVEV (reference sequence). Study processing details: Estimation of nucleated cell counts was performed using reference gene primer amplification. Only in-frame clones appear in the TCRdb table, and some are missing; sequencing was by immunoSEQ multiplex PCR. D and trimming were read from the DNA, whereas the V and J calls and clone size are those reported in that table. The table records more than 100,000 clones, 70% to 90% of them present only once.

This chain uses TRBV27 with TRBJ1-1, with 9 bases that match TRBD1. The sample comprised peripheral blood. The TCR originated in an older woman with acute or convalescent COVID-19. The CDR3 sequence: CASSFLQGASEAFF. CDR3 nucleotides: TGTGCCAGCAGTTTCCTACAGGGGGCCTCTGAAGCTTTCTTT.